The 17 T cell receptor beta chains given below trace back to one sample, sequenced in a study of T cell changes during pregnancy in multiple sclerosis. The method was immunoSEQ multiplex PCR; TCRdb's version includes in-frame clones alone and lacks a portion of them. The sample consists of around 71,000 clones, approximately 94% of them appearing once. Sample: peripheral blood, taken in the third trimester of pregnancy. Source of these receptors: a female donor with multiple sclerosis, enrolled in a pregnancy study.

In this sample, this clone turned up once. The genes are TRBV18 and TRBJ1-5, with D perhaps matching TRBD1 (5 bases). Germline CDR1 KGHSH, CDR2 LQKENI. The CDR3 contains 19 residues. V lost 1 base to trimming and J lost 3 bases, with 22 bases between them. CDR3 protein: CASSPLAGGAAGVNQPQHF. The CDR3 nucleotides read TGTGCCAGCTCACCACTGGCGGGAGGGGCGGCCGGGGTCAATCAGCCCCAGCATTTT.

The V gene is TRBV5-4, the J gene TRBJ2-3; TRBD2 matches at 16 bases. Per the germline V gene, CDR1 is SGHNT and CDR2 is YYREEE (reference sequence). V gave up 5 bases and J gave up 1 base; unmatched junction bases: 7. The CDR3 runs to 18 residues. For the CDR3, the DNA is TGTGCCAGCAGACCGGGACTAGCGGGAGGGCCGGGCACAGATACGCAGTATTTT. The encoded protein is CASRPGLAGGPGTDTQYF.

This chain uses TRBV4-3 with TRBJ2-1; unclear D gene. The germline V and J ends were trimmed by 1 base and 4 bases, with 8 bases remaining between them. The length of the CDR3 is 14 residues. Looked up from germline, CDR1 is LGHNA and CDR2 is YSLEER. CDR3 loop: CASSQGRGYNEQFF. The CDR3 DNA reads TGCGCCAGCAGCCAAGGTCGAGGATACAATGAGCAGTTCTTC.

The chain's CDR3 is CASTPARTGRFIYGYTF. In DNA form, the CDR3 reads TGTGCCAGTACCCCGGCCAGGACAGGGCGATTCATCTATGGCTACACCTTC. The gene calls are TRBV19 and TRBJ1-2; 8 bases line up with TRBD1. The CDR3 loop spans 17 amino acids. The junction had 17 bases not matched to a gene; V was cut back by 7 bases and J by 4 bases. CDR1 LNHDA and CDR2 SQIVND come from the germline V gene (reference sequence).

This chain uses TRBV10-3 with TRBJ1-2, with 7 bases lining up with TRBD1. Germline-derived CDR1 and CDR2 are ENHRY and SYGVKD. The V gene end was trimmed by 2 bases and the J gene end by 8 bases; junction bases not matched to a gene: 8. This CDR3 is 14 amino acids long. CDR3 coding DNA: TGTGCCATCAGTGAGACTGGACAGGATTCGGGCTACACCTTC. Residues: CAISETGQDSGYTF.

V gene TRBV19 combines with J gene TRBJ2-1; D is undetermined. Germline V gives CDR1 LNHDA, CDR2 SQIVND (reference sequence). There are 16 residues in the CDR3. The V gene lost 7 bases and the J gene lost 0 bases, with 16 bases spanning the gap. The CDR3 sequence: CASTETRRNSYNEQFF. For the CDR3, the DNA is TGTGCCAGTACCGAAACACGGAGAAACTCCTACAATGAGCAGTTCTTC.

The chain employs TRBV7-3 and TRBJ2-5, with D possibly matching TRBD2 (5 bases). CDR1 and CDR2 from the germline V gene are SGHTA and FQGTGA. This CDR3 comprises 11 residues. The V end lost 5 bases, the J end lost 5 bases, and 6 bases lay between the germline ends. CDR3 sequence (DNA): TGTGCCAGCAGCCCGGGGGAGACCCAGTACTTC. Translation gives CASSPGETQYF.

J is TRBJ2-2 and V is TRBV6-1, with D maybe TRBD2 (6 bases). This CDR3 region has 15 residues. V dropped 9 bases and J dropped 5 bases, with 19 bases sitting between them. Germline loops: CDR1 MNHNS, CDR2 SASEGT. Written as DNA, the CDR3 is TGTGCCAGTCTCATGGGGGACTGGGCGACCGGGGAGCTGTTTTTT. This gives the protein CASLMGDWATGELFF.

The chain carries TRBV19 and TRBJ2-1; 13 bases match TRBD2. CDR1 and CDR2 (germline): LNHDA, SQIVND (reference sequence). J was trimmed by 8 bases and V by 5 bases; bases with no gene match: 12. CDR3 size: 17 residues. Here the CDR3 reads CASSLSQGLAGIYEQFF. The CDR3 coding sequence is TGTGCCAGTAGTCTATCCCAGGGACTAGCGGGAATCTATGAGCAGTTCTTC. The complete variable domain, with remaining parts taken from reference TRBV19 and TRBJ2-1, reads DGGITQSPKYLFRKEGQNVTLSCEQNLNHDAMYWYRQDPGQGLRLIYYSQIVNDFQKGDIAEGYSVSREKKESFPLTVTSAQKNPTAFYLCASSLSQGLAGIYEQFFGPGTRLTVL.

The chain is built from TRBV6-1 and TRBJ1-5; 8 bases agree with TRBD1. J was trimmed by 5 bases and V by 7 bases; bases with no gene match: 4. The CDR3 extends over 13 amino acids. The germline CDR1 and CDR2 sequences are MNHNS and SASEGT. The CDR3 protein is CASTLDRDQPQHF. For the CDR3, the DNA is TGTGCCAGCACTTTGGACAGGGATCAGCCCCAGCATTTT.

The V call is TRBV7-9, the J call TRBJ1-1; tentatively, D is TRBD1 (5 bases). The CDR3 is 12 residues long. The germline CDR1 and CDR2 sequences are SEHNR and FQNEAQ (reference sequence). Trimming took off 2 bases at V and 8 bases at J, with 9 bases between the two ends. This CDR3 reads CASSLKQEEAFF. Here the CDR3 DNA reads TGTGCCAGCAGCTTAAAACAGGAGGAAGCTTTCTTT. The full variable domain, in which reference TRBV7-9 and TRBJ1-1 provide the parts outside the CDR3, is DTGVSQNPRHKITKRGQNVTFRCDPISEHNRLYWYRQTLGQGPEFLTYFQNEAQLEKSRLLSDRFSAERPKGSFSTLEIQRTEQGDSAMYLCASSLKQEEAFFGQGTRLTVV.

The CDR3 is CASSSQTGDSGNTIYF. CDR3 DNA sequence: TGCGCCAGCAGCTCTCAAACAGGGGACTCTGGAAACACCATATATTTT. The rearrangement links TRBV4-3 to TRBJ1-3, with 7 bases matching TRBD1. Per the germline V gene, CDR1 is LGHNA and CDR2 is YSLEER. The CDR3 extends over 16 amino acids. V lost 5 bases and J lost 0; bases outside the gene matches: 7.

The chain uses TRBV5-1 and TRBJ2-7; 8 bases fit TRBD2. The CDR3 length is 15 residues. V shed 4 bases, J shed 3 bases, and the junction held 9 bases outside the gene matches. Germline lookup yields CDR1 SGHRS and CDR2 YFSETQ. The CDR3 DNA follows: TGCGCCAGCAGCCCTGACGGAAGCGGGGGCTACGAGCAGTACTTC. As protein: CASSPDGSGGYEQYF.

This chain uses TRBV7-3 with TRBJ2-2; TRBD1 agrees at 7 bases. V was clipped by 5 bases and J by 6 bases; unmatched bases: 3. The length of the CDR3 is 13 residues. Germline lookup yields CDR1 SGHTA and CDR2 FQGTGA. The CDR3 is CASSTTGSGELFF. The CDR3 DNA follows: TGTGCCAGCAGCACGACAGGGTCCGGGGAGCTGTTTTTT.

The CDR3 spells CASTQGGSYNEQFF. In DNA form, the CDR3 reads TGTGCCAGCACCCAGGGAGGGTCCTACAATGAGCAGTTCTTC. This chain uses TRBV9 with TRBJ2-1, with 7 bases matching TRBD2. J gave up 1 base and V 6 bases, and 4 bases lay outside the gene matches. Germline V lookup: CDR1 SGDLS, CDR2 YYNGEE. CDR3 length: 14 residues.

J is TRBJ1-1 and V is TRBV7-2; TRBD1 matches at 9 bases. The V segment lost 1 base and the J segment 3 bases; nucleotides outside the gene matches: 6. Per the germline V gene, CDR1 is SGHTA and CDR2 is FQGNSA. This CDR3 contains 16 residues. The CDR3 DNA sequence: TGTGCCAGCAGCTTAGTCGGGACAGGGCCTTACACTGAAGCTTTCTTT. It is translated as CASSLVGTGPYTEAFF. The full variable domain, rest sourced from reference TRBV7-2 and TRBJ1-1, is GAGVSQSPSNKVTEKGKDVELRCDPISGHTALYWYRQSLGQGLEFLIYFQGNSAPDKSGLPSDRFSAERTGGSVSTLTIQRTQQEDSAVYLCASSLVGTGPYTEAFFGQGTRLTVV.

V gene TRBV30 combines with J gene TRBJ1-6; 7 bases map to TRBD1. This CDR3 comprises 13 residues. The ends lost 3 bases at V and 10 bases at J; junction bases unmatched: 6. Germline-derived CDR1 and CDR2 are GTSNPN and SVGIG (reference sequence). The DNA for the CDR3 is TGTGCCTGGAGGGGACAGCTCAGGTCACCCCTCCACTTT. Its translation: CAWRGQLRSPLHF.